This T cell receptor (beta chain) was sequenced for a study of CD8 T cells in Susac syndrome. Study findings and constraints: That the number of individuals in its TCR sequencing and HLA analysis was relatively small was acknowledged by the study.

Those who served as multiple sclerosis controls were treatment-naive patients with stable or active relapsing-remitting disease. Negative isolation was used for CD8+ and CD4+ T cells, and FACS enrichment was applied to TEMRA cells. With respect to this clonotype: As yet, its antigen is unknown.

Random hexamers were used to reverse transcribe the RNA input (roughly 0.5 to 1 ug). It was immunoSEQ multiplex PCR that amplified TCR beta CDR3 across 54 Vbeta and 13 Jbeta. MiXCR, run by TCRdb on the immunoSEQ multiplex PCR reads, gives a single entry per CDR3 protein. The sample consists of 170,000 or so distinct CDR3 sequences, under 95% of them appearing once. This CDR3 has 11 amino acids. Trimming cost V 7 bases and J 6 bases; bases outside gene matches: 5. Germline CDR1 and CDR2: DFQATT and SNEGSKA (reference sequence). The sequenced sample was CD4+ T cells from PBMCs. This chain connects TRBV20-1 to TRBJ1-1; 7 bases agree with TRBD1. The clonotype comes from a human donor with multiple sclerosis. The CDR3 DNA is TGCAGTGTCAGACAGGGAGCTGAAGCTTTCTTT. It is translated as CSVRQGAEAFF.